This passage covers 21 T cell receptor beta chains from one sample sequenced in a study of identical twins. In TCRdb, the 5' RACE reads were re-called with MiXCR into one record per CDR3 protein. The table includes around 530,000 distinct CDR3 sequences, roughly 15% detected once. These data are also associated with another study on yellow fever vaccine responses in identical twins.

The source material was CD4+ T cells sorted from blood. The receptors come from a woman younger than 30 in good health.

This clonotype showed up many times. CDR3 region: CASSLAGQTNQPQHF. CDR3 DNA sequence: TGTGCCAGCAGCTTGGCCGGACAGACCAATCAGCCCCAGCATTTT. The chain links TRBV5-6 to TRBJ1-5, with D tentatively TRBD1 (6 bases). The V gene's germline CDR1 is SGHDT and CDR2 YYEEEE. Between the trimmed V and J ends, which lost 0 bases and 3 bases, there was a span of 10 bases. This CDR3 comprises 15 residues.

The chain uses TRBV11-2 and TRBJ2-1, with D uncertain. The CDR3 covers 15 residues. V was shortened by 2 bases and J by 2 bases, with 10 bases between the two germline ends. Germline V gene sequence: CDR1 SGHAT, CDR2 FQNNGV. CDR3 residues: CASSLISVTYNEQFF. The CDR3 nucleotides are TGTGCCAGCAGCTTAATCTCAGTAACCTACAATGAGCAGTTCTTC.

This chain joins TRBV24-1 and TRBJ2-1; a possible D gene is TRBD2 (5 bases). CDR3 length: 16 amino acids. Germline V gene data show CDR1 as KGHDR and CDR2 as SFDVKD. Trimming removed 4 bases at V and 4 bases at J, with 16 bases between. CDR3 coding DNA: TGTGCCACCAGTGACAATACCGAAGCGGAATACAATGAGCAGTTCTTC. This codes for CATSDNTEAEYNEQFF.

This chain links TRBV28 with TRBJ1-2, with D possibly TRBD1 on 6 matching bases. The germline gives CDR1 MDHEN, CDR2 SYDVKM. The CDR3 is made up of 14 amino acids. The V end lost 2 bases, the J end lost 7 bases, and 14 bases lay between the germline ends. The CDR3 sequence: CASSLITGRGGYTF. The CDR3 coding sequence is TGTGCCAGCAGTTTAATTACAGGGCGCGGTGGCTACACCTTC.

This clonotype appeared many times. J is TRBJ2-1 and V is TRBV29-1, with D tentatively TRBD2 (6 bases). From germline, CDR1 is SQVTM and CDR2 ANQGSEA. The CDR3 extends over 13 amino acids. CDR3 nucleotides: TGCGCTCTGGAGGGGCGGAACGGGAATGAGCAGTTCTTC. This codes for CALEGRNGNEQFF.

The chain uses TRBV5-1 and TRBJ1-4, with TRBD1 matching over 11 bases. CDR3 length equals 15 residues. The V and J ends lost 3 bases and 8 bases, in that order; junction bases with no gene match: 6. CDR1 and CDR2 (germline): SGHRS, YFSETQ. Written as DNA, the CDR3 is TGCGCCAGCAGCTCCGGACAGGGGGCGAAAGAAAAACTGTTTTTT. It translates to CASSSGQGAKEKLFF.

V is TRBV7-9 and J is TRBJ2-4; 8 bases match TRBD2. The CDR3 is 12 amino acids. Germline V CDR1 and CDR2: SEHNR, FQNEAQ (reference sequence). The V and J ends lost 1 base and 15 bases, in that order; junction bases with no gene match: 5. CDR3 protein: CASSLDRGGRYF. CDR3 nucleotide sequence: TGTGCCAGCAGCTTAGATCGGGGGGGGCGGTACTTC.

The J gene is TRBJ2-2, the V gene TRBV19; the match to TRBD1 covers 11 bases. CDR3 length equals 15 residues. Germline V lookup: CDR1 LNHDA, CDR2 SQIVND (reference sequence). J gave up 4 bases and V 6 bases, and 4 bases lay outside the gene matches. CDR3 amino acids: CASRDRGLGTGELFF. Here the CDR3 DNA reads TGTGCCAGTAGGGACAGGGGGCTTGGCACCGGGGAGCTGTTTTTT.

This clonotype appeared a few times. The chain combines TRBV5-1 with TRBJ2-2; 7 nucleotides align to TRBD2. CDR1 and CDR2 (germline): SGHRS, YFSETQ. CDR3 length: 16 amino acids. V shed 2 bases and J 2 bases; nucleotides not matched to a gene: 6. The DNA for the CDR3 is TGCGCCAGCAGCTTTAAGGCAGCGGGAAACACCGGGGAGCTGTTTTTT. It encodes CASSFKAAGNTGELFF. The entire variable domain, with the rest obtained from reference TRBV5-1 and TRBJ2-2, is as follows: KAGVTQTPRYLIKTRGQQVTLSCSPISGHRSVSWYQQTPGQGLQFLFEYFSETQRNKGNFPGRFSGRQFSNSRSEMNVSTLELGDSALYLCASSFKAAGNTGELFFGEGSRLTVL.

This clonotype showed up just a few times. The rearrangement uses TRBV5-1 and TRBJ1-5; no clear D. V dropped 0 bases and J dropped 5 bases, with 12 bases sitting between them. CDR1 is SGHRS and CDR2 is YFSETQ in the germline V gene. The CDR3 has 15 amino acids. In nucleotides, the CDR3 is TGCGCCAGCAGCTTGGCTGGTAGGACTGATCAGCCCCAGCATTTT. Its protein is CASSLAGRTDQPQHF.

The chain is built from TRBV20-1 and TRBJ2-5; D is perhaps TRBD1 (5 bases). This CDR3 has 18 residues. Trimming left V 3 bases short and J 0 bases short, with 23 bases between. Germline lookup yields CDR1 DFQATT and CDR2 SNEGSKA (reference sequence). The CDR3 here is CSASPRQLSNWYQETQYF. The DNA of the CDR3 is TGCAGTGCTAGCCCAAGACAGCTTTCGAATTGGTACCAAGAGACCCAGTACTTC.

The table lists this clonotype with a few counts. This rearrangement joins TRBV9 to TRBJ2-3; weak D call: TRBD1 (5 bases). Germline assignment: CDR1 SGDLS and CDR2 YYNGEE. V was trimmed by 6 bases and J by 2 bases, leaving 13 bases between them. The CDR3 is made up of 14 amino acids. This CDR3 reads CASTTGPSTDTQYF. In nucleotides, the CDR3 is TGTGCCAGCACCACAGGTCCCTCCACAGATACGCAGTATTTT.

This clonotype was found a few times. The rearrangement links TRBV5-1 to TRBJ2-3; tentatively, D is TRBD1 or TRBD2 (5 bases each). V gave up 4 bases and J gave up 2 bases, with 14 bases separating them. This CDR3 comprises 15 residues. In germline, CDR1 is SGHRS, CDR2 YFSETQ. CDR3 coding DNA: TGCGCCAGCAGCGGGGGTCAGGTGGTCACAGATACGCAGTATTTT. This gives the protein CASSGGQVVTDTQYF.

This clonotype has only a few counts. The chain couples TRBV6-4 to TRBJ2-2; D possibly matches TRBD1 or TRBD2 (5 bases each). The germline gives CDR1 MRHNA, CDR2 SNTAGT. Trimming left V 0 bases short and J 4 bases short, with 9 bases between. The CDR3 runs to 15 residues. The DNA of the CDR3 is TGTGCCAGCAGTGACTCGGGACGGGGCACCGGGGAGCTGTTTTTT. Its translation: CASSDSGRGTGELFF.

This CDR3 is CASTIPGATEAFF. The CDR3 DNA sequence: TGTGCCAGCACCATCCCCGGCGCCACTGAAGCTTTCTTT. V and J are TRBV12-3 or TRBV12-4 and TRBJ1-1; the D is unclear. The CDR3 is 13 amino acids. The V end lost 7 bases, the J end lost 4 bases, and 13 bases lay between the germline ends.

There are a few counts of this clonotype. V gene TRBV18 combines with J gene TRBJ2-6; weak D call: TRBD2 (5 bases). Germline V lookup: CDR1 KGHSH, CDR2 LQKENI. The CDR3 runs to 18 residues. The ends were cut back, 2 bases at V and 0 bases at J, with 14 bases in the middle. The CDR3 region has the DNA TGTGCCAGCTCACCATCGGAGGTGATGGCCTCTGGGGCCAACGTCCTGACTTTC. Amino acids: CASSPSEVMASGANVLTF.

The chain carries TRBV5-1 and TRBJ2-3, with 11 positions matching TRBD2. The germline V gene encodes CDR1 SGHRS and CDR2 YFSETQ. CDR3 length: 18 residues. V dropped 4 bases and J dropped 0; count of bases not matched to a gene: 10. In DNA, the CDR3 is TGCGCCAGCAGCCCAGGGACTAGCGGAAGACTGAGCACAGATACGCAGTATTTT. As protein: CASSPGTSGRLSTDTQYF.

The chain couples TRBV4-1 to TRBJ1-2; weak D call: TRBD1 (5 bases). The V end was cut by 0 bases, the J end by 10 bases, with 18 bases between. CDR3 length: 15 residues. Germline CDR1 and CDR2: MGHRA and YSYEKL. CDR3 residues: CASSQDPGRVMPYTF. The CDR3 DNA reads TGCGCCAGCAGCCAAGACCCGGGGCGGGTTATGCCCTACACCTTC.

The chain couples TRBV10-3 to TRBJ2-1; possibly TRBD1 for D (5 bases). Trimming pared 7 bases from V and 9 bases from J, leaving 13 bases between. Looked up from germline, CDR1 is ENHRY and CDR2 is SYGVKD. The CDR3 covers 12 residues. The CDR3 DNA sequence: TGTGCCATCAAGGGGCCTAGTACTGAGCAGTTCTTC. It translates to CAIKGPSTEQFF.

This clonotype was seen repeatedly, ten times or more. The V and J genes are TRBV3-1 and TRBJ2-2; no clear D gene. In germline, CDR1 is LGHDT, CDR2 YNNKEL (reference sequence). V dropped 1 base and J dropped 6 bases, with 6 bases sitting between them. The CDR3 covers 13 residues. The chain's CDR3 is CASSQGSPGELFF. Here the CDR3 DNA reads TGTGCCAGCAGCCAAGGTTCCCCCGGGGAGCTGTTTTTT.

This clonotype was seen only a few times. This rearrangement joins TRBV2 to TRBJ1-2; D may be TRBD1 (5 bases). With 2 bases removed from V and 3 bases from J, the gap between germline ends came to 13 bases. The germline V gene has CDR1 SNHLY and CDR2 FYNNEI. The CDR3 is made up of 15 amino acids. The CDR3 DNA reads as TGTGCCAGCAGTGAATCCCAGGGTCTGCACTATGGCTACACCTTC. Translating it yields CASSESQGLHYGYTF.